Reported below is one T cell receptor beta chain. This entry belongs to a study of blood T cell repertoires in COVID-19. Study at large: Donors in the United States, Italy and Spain gave samples during acute or convalescent COVID-19. T cells, B-cell-depleted T cells, or PBMCs supplied cDNA or gDNA.

The CDR3 runs 19 residues. Trimming removed 4 bases from V and 0 bases from J; junction bases left unmatched: 12. The V gene's germline CDR1 is SGHRS and CDR2 YFSETQ. As handled by the study authors: The authors estimated nucleated cell counts from reference gene primer amplification. Sequencing was performed with immunoSEQ multiplex PCR; in TCRdb, only in-frame clones are kept and a portion is missing. V and J calls and clone size are those listed in that table; D and trimming were worked out from the DNA. The profile shows under 250,000 clones, around 85% of them singletons. The origin of this receptor is a man aged 45-65 years with COVID-19, enrolled during active disease. The source material was peripheral blood. The chain couples TRBV5-1 to TRBJ1-6, with 8 bases fitting TRBD1. In nucleotides, the CDR3 is TGCGCCAGCAGCCATGGGACAGGTATTTCCAGCTCCTATAATTCACCCCTCCACTTT. Protein product: CASSHGTGISSSYNSPLHF.